These 2 T cell receptor beta chains were sequenced from one sample in a study of blood T cell repertoires in COVID-19. Assay used: immunoSEQ multiplex PCR; TCRdb lists only in-frame clones, some missing. The table has tens of thousands of clones, more than 70% seen once; the top ten hold roughly 5%. The sequencing input was peripheral blood. Source of these receptors: an older man with acute or convalescent COVID-19.

The chain employs TRBV29-1 and TRBJ2-3; TRBD2 aligns across 8 bases. Germline V gene data show CDR1 as SQVTM and CDR2 as ANQGSEA. The CDR3 spans 15 residues. Unmatched junction bases numbered 8, after V lost 5 bases and J lost 1 base. The CDR3 nucleotides are TGCAGCGTTTCCCCGGGAGGGCCACGCACAGATACGCAGTATTTT. Its protein product is CSVSPGGPRTDTQYF.

This chain joins TRBV3-1 (or the pseudogene TRBV3-2) and TRBJ2-5, with TRBD1 matching 7 bases. With V trimmed by 7 bases and J by 4 bases, 12 bases remained unmatched. CDR1 and CDR2 (germline): LGHDT, YNNKEL (reference sequence). This CDR3 region has 15 residues. CDR3 sequence: CASTSVTGHGETQYF. Written as DNA, the CDR3 is TGTGCCAGCACATCTGTGACAGGGCATGGAGAGACCCAGTACTTC.